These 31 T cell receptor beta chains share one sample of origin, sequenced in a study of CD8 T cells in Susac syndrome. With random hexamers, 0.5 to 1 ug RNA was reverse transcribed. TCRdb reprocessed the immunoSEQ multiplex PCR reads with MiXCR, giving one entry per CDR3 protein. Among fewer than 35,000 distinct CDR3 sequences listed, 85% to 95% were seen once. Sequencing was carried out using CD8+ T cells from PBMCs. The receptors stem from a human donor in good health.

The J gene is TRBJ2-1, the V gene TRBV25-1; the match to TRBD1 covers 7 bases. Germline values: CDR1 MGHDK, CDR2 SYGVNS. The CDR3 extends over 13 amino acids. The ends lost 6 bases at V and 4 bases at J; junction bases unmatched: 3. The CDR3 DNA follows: TGTGCCAGCAGCTCACAGGGGTACAATGAGCAGTTCTTC. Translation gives CASSSQGYNEQFF.

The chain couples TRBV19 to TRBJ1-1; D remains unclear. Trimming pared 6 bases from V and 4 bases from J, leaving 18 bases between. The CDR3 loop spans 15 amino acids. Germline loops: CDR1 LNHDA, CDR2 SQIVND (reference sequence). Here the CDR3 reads CASSPPVGLITEAFF. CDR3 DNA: TGTGCCAGTAGCCCCCCCGTAGGGCTCATCACTGAAGCTTTCTTT.

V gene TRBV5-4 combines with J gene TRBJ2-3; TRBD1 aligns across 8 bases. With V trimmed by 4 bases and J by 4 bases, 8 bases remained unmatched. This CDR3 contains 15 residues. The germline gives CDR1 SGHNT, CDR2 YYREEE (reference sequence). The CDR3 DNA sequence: TGTGCCAGCAGCCTTGGGACAGGCAAGTCAGATACGCAGTATTTT. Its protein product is CASSLGTGKSDTQYF.

CDR3 in amino acids: CASSLRQTTDTQYF. DNA of the CDR3: TGTGCCAGCAGCCTTCGACAGACCACAGATACGCAGTATTTT. This chain links TRBV5-8 with TRBJ2-3; D possibly corresponds to TRBD1 (5 bases). Germline V gene data show CDR1 as SGHTS and CDR2 as YDEGEE. The CDR3 contains 14 residues. Trimming cost V 4 bases and J 2 bases, with 11 bases left between them.

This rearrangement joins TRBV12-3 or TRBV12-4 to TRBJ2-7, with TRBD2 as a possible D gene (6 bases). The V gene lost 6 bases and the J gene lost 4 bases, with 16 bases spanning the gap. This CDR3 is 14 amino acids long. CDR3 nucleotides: TGTGCCAGCAGCCCGGCGGGGCGCCCTTACGAGCAGTACTTC. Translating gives CASSPAGRPYEQYF.

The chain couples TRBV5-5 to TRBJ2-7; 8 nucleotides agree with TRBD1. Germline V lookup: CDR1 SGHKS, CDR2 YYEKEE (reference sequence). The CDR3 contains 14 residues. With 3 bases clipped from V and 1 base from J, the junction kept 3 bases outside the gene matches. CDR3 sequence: CASSWRQGSYEQYF. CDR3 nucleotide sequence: TGTGCCAGCAGCTGGAGACAGGGGTCCTACGAGCAGTACTTC.

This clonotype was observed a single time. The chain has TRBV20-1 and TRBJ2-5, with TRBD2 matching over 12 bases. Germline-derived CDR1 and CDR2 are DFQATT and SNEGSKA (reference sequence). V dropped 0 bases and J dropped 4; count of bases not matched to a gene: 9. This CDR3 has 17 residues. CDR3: CSARDPSGGATGETQYF. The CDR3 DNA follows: TGCAGTGCTAGAGATCCTAGCGGGGGGGCCACGGGAGAGACCCAGTACTTC.

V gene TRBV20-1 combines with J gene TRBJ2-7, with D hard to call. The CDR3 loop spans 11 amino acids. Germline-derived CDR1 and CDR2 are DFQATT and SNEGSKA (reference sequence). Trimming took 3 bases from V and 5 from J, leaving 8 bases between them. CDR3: CSASQLDEQYF. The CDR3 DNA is TGCAGTGCTAGCCAATTGGACGAGCAGTACTTC.

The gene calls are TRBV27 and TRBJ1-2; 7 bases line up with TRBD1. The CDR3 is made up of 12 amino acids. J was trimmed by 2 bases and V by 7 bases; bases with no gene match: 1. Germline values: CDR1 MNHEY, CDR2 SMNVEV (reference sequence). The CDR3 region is CASKQGNYGYTF. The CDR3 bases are TGTGCCAGCAAACAGGGGAACTATGGCTACACCTTC.

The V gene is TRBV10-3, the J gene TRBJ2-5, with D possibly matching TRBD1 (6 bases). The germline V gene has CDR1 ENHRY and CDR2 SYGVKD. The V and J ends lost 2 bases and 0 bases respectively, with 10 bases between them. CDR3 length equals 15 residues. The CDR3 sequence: CAISEEGVHQETQYF. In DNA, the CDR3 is TGTGCCATCAGTGAGGAGGGGGTTCACCAAGAGACCCAGTACTTC.

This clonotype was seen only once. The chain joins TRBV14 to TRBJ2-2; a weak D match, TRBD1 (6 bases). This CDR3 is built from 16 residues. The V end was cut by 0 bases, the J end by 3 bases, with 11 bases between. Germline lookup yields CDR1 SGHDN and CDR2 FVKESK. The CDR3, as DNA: TGTGCCAGCAGCCAAGAGTGGACAGCATACACCGGGGAGCTGTTTTTT. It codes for CASSQEWTAYTGELFF. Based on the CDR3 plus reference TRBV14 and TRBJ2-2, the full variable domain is EAGVTQFPSHSVIEKGQTVTLRCDPISGHDNLYWYRRVMGKEIKFLLHFVKESKQDESGMPNNRFLAERTGGTYSTLKVQPAELEDSGVYFCASSQEWTAYTGELFFGEGSRLTVL.

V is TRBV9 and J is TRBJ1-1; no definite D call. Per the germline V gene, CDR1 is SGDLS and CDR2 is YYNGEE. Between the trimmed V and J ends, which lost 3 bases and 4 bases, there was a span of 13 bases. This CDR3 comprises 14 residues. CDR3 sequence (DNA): TGTGCCAGCAGCGCGAGCCTAGGTGGCACTGAAGCTTTCTTT. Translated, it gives CASSASLGGTEAFF.

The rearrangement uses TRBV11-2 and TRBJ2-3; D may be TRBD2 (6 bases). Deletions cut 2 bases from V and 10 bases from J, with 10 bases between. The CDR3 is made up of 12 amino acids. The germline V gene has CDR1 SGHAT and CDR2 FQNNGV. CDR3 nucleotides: TGTGCCAGCAGCTTACAGGACTACCCGCAGTATTTT. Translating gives CASSLQDYPQYF.

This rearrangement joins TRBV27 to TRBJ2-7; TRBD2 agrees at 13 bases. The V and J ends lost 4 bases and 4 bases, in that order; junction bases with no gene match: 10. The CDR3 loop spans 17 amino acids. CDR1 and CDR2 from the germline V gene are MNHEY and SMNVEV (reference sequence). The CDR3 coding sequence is TGTGCCAGCAGTTCTCCCCCAACTAGCGGGGGGGCGTACGAGCAGTACTTC. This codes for CASSSPPTSGGAYEQYF.

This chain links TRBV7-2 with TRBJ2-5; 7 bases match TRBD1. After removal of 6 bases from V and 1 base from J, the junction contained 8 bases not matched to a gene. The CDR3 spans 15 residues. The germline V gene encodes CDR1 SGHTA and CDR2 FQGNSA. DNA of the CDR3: TGTGCCAGCAGTCAAGAGGGACAGATCCAAGAGACCCAGTACTTC. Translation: CASSQEGQIQETQYF.

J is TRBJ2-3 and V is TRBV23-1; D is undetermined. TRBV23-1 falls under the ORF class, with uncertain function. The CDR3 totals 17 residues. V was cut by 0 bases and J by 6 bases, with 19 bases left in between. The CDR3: CASSQSKGPPGLDTQYF. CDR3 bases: TGCGCCAGCAGTCAATCAAAGGGTCCTCCGGGTCTCGATACGCAGTATTTT.

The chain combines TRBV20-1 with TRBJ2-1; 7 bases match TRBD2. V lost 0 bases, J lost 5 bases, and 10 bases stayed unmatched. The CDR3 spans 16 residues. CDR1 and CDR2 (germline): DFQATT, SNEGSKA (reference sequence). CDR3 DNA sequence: TGCAGTGCTAGAGATCCCAGGACTAGTGGAGACAATGAGCAGTTCTTC. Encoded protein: CSARDPRTSGDNEQFF.

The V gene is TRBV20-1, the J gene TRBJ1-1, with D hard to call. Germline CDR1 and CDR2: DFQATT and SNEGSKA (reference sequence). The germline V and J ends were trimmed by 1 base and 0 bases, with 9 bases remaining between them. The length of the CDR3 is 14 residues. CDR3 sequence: CSARGGTLNTEAFF. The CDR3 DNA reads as TGCAGTGCTAGAGGTGGCACGTTGAACACTGAAGCTTTCTTT.

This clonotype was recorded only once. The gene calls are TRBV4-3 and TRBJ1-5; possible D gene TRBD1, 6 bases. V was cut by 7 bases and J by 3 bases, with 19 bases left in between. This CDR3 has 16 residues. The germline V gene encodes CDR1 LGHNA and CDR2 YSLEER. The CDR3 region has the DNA TGCGCCAGCAAGGGCCAAGTGGGGGCCAACAATCAGCCCCAGCATTTT. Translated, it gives CASKGQVGANNQPQHF.

The CDR3: CASSITPQGRAEAFF. Written as DNA, the CDR3 is TGTGCCAGTAGTATAACGCCACAGGGAAGGGCTGAAGCTTTCTTT. This sequence joins TRBV19 and TRBJ1-1; maybe TRBD1 (6 bases). Trimming pared 2 bases from V and 6 bases from J, leaving 16 bases between. CDR1 is LNHDA and CDR2 is SQIVND in the germline V gene (reference sequence). The CDR3 spans 15 residues.

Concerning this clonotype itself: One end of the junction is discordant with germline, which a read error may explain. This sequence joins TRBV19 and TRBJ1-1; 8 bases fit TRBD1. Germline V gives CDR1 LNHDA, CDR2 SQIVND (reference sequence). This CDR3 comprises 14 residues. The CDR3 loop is CASSTRQGPNEVFF. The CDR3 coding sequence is TGTGCCAGTAGTACTAGACAGGGGCCCAATGAAGTTTTCTTT.

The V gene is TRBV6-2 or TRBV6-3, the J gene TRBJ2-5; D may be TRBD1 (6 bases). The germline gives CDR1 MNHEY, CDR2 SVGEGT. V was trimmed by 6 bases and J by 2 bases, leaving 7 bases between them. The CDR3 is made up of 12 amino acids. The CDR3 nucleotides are TGTGCCAGCAGCAGGGGACAAGAGACCCAGTACTTC. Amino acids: CASSRGQETQYF.

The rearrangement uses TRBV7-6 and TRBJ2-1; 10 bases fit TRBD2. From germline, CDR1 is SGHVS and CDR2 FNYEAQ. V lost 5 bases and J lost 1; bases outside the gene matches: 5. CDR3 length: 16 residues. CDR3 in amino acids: CASSPLAGASYNEQFF. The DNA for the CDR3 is TGTGCCAGCAGCCCGCTAGCGGGGGCGTCCTACAATGAGCAGTTCTTC.

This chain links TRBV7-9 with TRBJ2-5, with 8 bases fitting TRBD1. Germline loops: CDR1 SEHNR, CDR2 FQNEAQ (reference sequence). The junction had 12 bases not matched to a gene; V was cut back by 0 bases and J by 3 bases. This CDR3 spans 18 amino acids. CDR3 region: CASSLALGTGSVEETQYF. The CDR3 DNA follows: TGTGCCAGCAGCTTAGCCCTTGGGACAGGTTCCGTTGAAGAGACCCAGTACTTC.

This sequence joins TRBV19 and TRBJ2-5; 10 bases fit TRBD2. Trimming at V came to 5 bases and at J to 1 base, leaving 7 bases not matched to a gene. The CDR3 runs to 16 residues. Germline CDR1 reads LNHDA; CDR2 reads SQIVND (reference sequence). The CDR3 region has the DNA TGTGCCAGTAGTCTTTGGACTAGCGGCCGCCAAGAGACCCAGTACTTC. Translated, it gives CASSLWTSGRQETQYF. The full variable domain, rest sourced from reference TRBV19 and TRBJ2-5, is DGGITQSPKYLFRKEGQNVTLSCEQNLNHDAMYWYRQDPGQGLRLIYYSQIVNDFQKGDIAEGYSVSREKKESFPLTVTSAQKNPTAFYLCASSLWTSGRQETQYFGPGTRLLVL.

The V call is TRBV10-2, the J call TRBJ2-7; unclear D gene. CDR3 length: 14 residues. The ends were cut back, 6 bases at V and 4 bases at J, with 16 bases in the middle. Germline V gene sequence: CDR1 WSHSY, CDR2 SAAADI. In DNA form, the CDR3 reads TGCGCCAGCAGCTTAGATATCCGGGCTTACGAGCAGTACTTC. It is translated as CASSLDIRAYEQYF.

CDR3 in DNA: TGCAGTGCTAAGGGATTAGCGGGGGACAATGAGCAGTTCTTC. It codes for CSAKGLAGDNEQFF. V and J are TRBV20-1 and TRBJ2-1, with 9 bases lining up with TRBD2. The CDR3 spans 14 residues. Germline lookup yields CDR1 DFQATT and CDR2 SNEGSKA (reference sequence). J gave up 5 bases and V 4 bases, and 6 bases lay outside the gene matches.

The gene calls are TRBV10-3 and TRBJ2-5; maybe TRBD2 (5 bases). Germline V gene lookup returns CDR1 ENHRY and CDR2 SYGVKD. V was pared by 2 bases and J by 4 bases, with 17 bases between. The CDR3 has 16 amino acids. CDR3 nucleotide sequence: TGTGCCATCAGTGAGCCGGAGGCGGCGACGGGAGAGACCCAGTACTTC. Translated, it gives CAISEPEAATGETQYF.

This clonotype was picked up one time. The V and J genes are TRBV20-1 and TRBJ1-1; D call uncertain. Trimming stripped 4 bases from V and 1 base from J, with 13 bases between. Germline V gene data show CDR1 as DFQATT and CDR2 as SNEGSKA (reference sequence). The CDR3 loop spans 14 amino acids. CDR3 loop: CSAKQAGRNTEAFF. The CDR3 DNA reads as TGCAGTGCTAAGCAGGCGGGGAGGAACACTGAAGCTTTCTTT.

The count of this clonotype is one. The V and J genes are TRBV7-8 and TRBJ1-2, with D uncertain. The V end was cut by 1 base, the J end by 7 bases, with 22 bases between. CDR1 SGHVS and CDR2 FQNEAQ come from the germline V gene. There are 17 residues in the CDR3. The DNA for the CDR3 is TGTGCCAGCAGCTTAGAGTTTGGGATGCCTACTACGGGTGGCTACACCTTC. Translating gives CASSLEFGMPTTGGYTF.

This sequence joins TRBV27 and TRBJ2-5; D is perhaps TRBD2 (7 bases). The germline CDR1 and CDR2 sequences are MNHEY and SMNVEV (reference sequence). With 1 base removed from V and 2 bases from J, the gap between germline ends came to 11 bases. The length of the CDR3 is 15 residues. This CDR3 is CASSLWGGGQETQYF. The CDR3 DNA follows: TGTGCCAGCAGTTTATGGGGAGGGGGACAAGAGACCCAGTACTTC.